These 22 T cell receptor beta chains were sequenced from one sample in a study of Graves' ophthalmopathy and Graves' hyperthyroidism. Amplification of the TCR beta CDR3 regions used RNA transcripts (as template). The authors performed first-round RT-PCR with HTBI primers and then a second-round multiplex PCR. TCRdb used MiXCR to reprocess the multiplex PCR reads, holding one entry per CDR3 protein. Of roughly 610,000 distinct CDR3 sequences listed, about 20% are singletons. Sequencing was carried out using peripheral blood. Receptor source: a woman aged 18 to 35 with stable Graves' hyperthyroidism. Some clones in this sample may be carry-over from other donors' samples.

The sample holds many counts of this clonotype. The rearrangement joins TRBV7-9 to TRBJ2-2, with 9 bases aligning to TRBD2. Germline-derived CDR1 and CDR2 are SEHNR and FQNEAQ (reference sequence). The CDR3 runs 15 residues. V was clipped by 3 bases and J by 3 bases; unmatched bases: 2. In nucleotides, the CDR3 is TGTGCCAGCAGCTTCGCGGGGGGGTACACCGGGGAGCTGTTTTTT. The encoded protein is CASSFAGGYTGELFF.

This clonotype showed up many times. The V gene is TRBV6-5, the J gene TRBJ1-1; possible D gene TRBD1, 6 bases. The CDR3 contains 16 residues. V was pared by 0 bases and J by 4 bases, with 15 bases between. Germline V lookup: CDR1 MNHEY, CDR2 SVGAGI. CDR3 coding DNA: TGTGCCAGCAGTTACTCGTGGGGGGGGCTGGGCACTGAAGCTTTCTTT. It specifies CASSYSWGGLGTEAFF.

The chain joins TRBV11-2 to TRBJ2-7; D is possibly TRBD1 (5 bases). CDR1 is SGHAT and CDR2 is FQNNGV in the germline V gene. The CDR3 spans 13 residues. Trimming stripped 5 bases from V and 7 bases from J, with 15 bases between. The CDR3 sequence: CASSPVRVEEQYF. DNA for the CDR3: TGTGCCAGCAGCCCCGTCAGGGTCGAGGAGCAGTACTTC.

CDR3 sequence: CASSAAVPGAGANVLTF. CDR3 in DNA: TGCGCCAGCAGCGCGGCCGTCCCAGGGGCTGGGGCCAACGTCCTGACTTTC. The gene calls are TRBV5-1 and TRBJ2-6, with TRBD1 as a possible D gene (6 bases). This CDR3 spans 17 amino acids. Trimming shortened V by 4 bases and J by 2 bases, and 16 bases separated the two germline ends. The germline V gene encodes CDR1 SGHRS and CDR2 YFSETQ.

The sample holds many counts of this clonotype. This chain joins TRBV12-3 or TRBV12-4 and TRBJ2-5, with unresolved D. The CDR3 consists of 14 residues. Trimming cost V 7 bases and J 0 bases, with 12 bases left between them. CDR3 region: CASTPQGNQETQYF. CDR3 bases: TGTGCCAGCACTCCACAAGGGAACCAAGAGACCCAGTACTTC.

At least ten counts were recorded for this clonotype. The chain links TRBV7-9 to TRBJ2-5, with no clear D. Germline CDR1 SEHNR, CDR2 FQNEAQ (reference sequence). The V and J ends lost 4 bases and 1 base respectively, with 13 bases between them. The CDR3 is 15 residues long. The CDR3 coding sequence is TGTGCCAGCAGCTGGGAAGGTACTCCCCAAGAGACCCAGTACTTC. Residues: CASSWEGTPQETQYF.

This clonotype was counted between two and nine times. The rearrangement links TRBV7-6 to TRBJ2-7; D is possibly TRBD1 or TRBD2 (5 bases each). The V and J ends lost 1 base and 4 bases respectively, with 23 bases between them. In germline, CDR1 is SGHVS, CDR2 FNYEAQ. There are 18 residues in the CDR3. CDR3 sequence reads: CASSLGREDSPISYEQYF. The CDR3 region has the DNA TGTGCCAGCAGCTTAGGTCGGGAAGACAGCCCAATTTCGTACGAGCAGTACTTC.

This clonotype was seen many times. The chain recombines TRBV2 with TRBJ2-2, with D tentatively TRBD1 or TRBD2 (5 bases each). CDR1 is SNHLY, CDR2 FYNNEI, per germline. Trimming cost V 4 bases and J 2 bases, with 8 bases left between them. The CDR3 is 14 amino acids. The CDR3 spells CASSGDVNTGELFF. The CDR3 region has the DNA TGTGCCAGCAGTGGGGACGTAAACACCGGGGAGCTGTTTTTT.

The J gene is TRBJ1-2, the V gene TRBV28; no firm D call. Looked up from germline, CDR1 is MDHEN and CDR2 is SYDVKM. The CDR3 has 15 residues. The ends were cut back, 3 bases at V and 0 bases at J, with 11 bases in the middle. DNA for the CDR3: TGTGCCAGCAGTTTTCTCCACAGTTCTAACTATGGCTACACCTTC. It translates to CASSFLHSSNYGYTF.

The chain links TRBV7-3 to TRBJ2-7; TRBD2 agrees at 8 bases. The CDR3 runs to 14 residues. Trimming removed 5 bases from V and 6 bases from J; junction bases left unmatched: 9. Germline V CDR1 and CDR2: SGHTA, FQGTGA. This CDR3 is CASSANHRGGEQYF. The CDR3 DNA sequence: TGTGCCAGCAGCGCAAATCATCGGGGGGGCGAGCAGTACTTC.

This clonotype was counted at least ten times. The V gene is TRBV9, the J gene TRBJ2-2; D gene uncertain. V lost 4 bases and J 4 bases, leaving 8 bases between the germline ends. Germline V gene data show CDR1 as SGDLS and CDR2 as YYNGEE. There are 13 residues in the CDR3. The CDR3 DNA reads as TGTGCCAGCAGCCCTTCGGTCACCGGGGAGCTGTTTTTT. As protein: CASSPSVTGELFF.

In its sample, this clonotype was seen many times. This chain joins TRBV6-2 or TRBV6-3 and TRBJ2-7, with D uncertain. The germline V gene has CDR1 MNHEY and CDR2 SVGEGT. Trimming cost V 0 bases and J 2 bases, with 8 bases left between them. The CDR3 covers 14 residues. CDR3 sequence reads: CASSYSTLAYEQYF. CDR3 bases: TGTGCCAGCAGTTACTCAACCTTAGCCTACGAGCAGTACTTC.

This clonotype has at least ten counts. The chain couples TRBV15 to TRBJ2-7; D is perhaps TRBD2 (5 bases). Germline V gene lookup returns CDR1 LNHNV and CDR2 YYDKDF (reference sequence). This CDR3 contains 17 residues. Trimming pared 2 bases from V and 2 bases from J, leaving 19 bases between. CDR3 DNA sequence: TGTGCCACCAGCAGATGGGCATGGGTCCCGGGGACCTACGAGCAGTACTTC. Protein sequence: CATSRWAWVPGTYEQYF.

CDR3 sequence reads: CASSPRQGGGVIQETQYF. The CDR3, as DNA: TGTGCCAGCAGCCCACGCCAGGGCGGCGGGGTCATCCAAGAGACCCAGTACTTC. The V call is TRBV7-8, the J call TRBJ2-5, with a weak D call TRBD2 (6 bases). CDR3 length equals 18 residues. Trimming took off 5 bases at V and 1 base at J, with 23 bases between the two ends. CDR1 and CDR2 from the germline V gene are SGHVS and FQNEAQ.

In its sample, this clonotype was seen a few times. This chain links TRBV5-1 with TRBJ2-5, with TRBD2 identical over 14 bases. Germline V lookup: CDR1 SGHRS, CDR2 YFSETQ. This CDR3 is 17 amino acids long. J gave up 5 bases and V 3 bases, and 9 bases lay outside the gene matches. The DNA of the CDR3 is TGCGCCAGCAGCTCAGACGGGACTAGCGGGGGTTTTGAGACCCAGTACTTC. It yields the protein CASSSDGTSGGFETQYF.

This clonotype was found many times. V is TRBV20-1 and J is TRBJ1-1; TRBD1 aligns across 7 bases. CDR3 length equals 13 residues. V lost 0 bases, J lost 5 bases, and 3 bases stayed unmatched. Per germline, CDR1 DFQATT and CDR2 SNEGSKA (reference sequence). The DNA of the CDR3 is TGCAGTGCTAGAGACCCAGGGGGGACTGAAGCTTTCTTT. Its protein product is CSARDPGGTEAFF.

The CDR3: CSARPFGVGADTQYF. CDR3 in DNA: TGCAGTGCTAGACCCTTTGGGGTTGGGGCAGATACGCAGTATTTT. The chain combines TRBV20-1 with TRBJ2-3; D is ambiguous. The germline V and J ends were trimmed by 2 bases and 4 bases, with 16 bases remaining between them. Germline values: CDR1 DFQATT, CDR2 SNEGSKA (reference sequence). CDR3 length: 15 amino acids.

This clonotype was counted between two and nine times. The chain employs TRBV5-1 and TRBJ2-5, with 7 bases aligning to TRBD1. CDR3 size: 14 residues. J lost 3 bases, V lost 3 bases, and 5 bases had no gene match. CDR1 is SGHRS, CDR2 YFSETQ, per germline. CDR3 nucleotides: TGCGCCAGCAGCTCGACAGGGTGGGAAGAGACCCAGTACTTC. Translation gives CASSSTGWEETQYF.

The V call is TRBV6-1, the J call TRBJ2-7, with D hard to call. V lost 3 bases to trimming and J lost 0 bases, with 12 bases between them. Germline CDR1 is MNHNS and CDR2 is SASEGT. The CDR3 is 15 residues long. The CDR3 nucleotides read TGTGCCAGCAGTGACCCGACGGCTGCCTCCTACGAGCAGTACTTC. Its protein is CASSDPTAASYEQYF.

The gene calls are TRBV6-1 and TRBJ1-2; 11 positions agree with TRBD1. The CDR3 contains 14 residues. After removal of 6 bases from V and 3 bases from J, the junction contained 3 bases not matched to a gene. Per the germline V gene, CDR1 is MNHNS and CDR2 is SASEGT. The CDR3 spells CASRDRGRHYGYTF. The CDR3 bases are TGTGCCAGCAGGGACAGGGGGCGACACTATGGCTACACCTTC.

This clonotype appeared many times. The chain couples TRBV6-5 to TRBJ1-5; D is ambiguous. Germline V lookup: CDR1 MNHEY, CDR2 SVGAGI. V lost 2 bases and J lost 7, with 9 bases in between. The CDR3 has 13 residues. Here the CDR3 DNA reads TGTGCCAGCAGTTACGAAGGGTACCAGCCCCAGCATTTT. Protein product: CASSYEGYQPQHF.

This clonotype was seen only a few times. V usage is TRBV5-1 and J usage is TRBJ1-1, with D possibly matching TRBD1 (5 bases). Per germline, CDR1 SGHRS and CDR2 YFSETQ. Trimming pared 7 bases from V and 3 bases from J, leaving 13 bases between. The CDR3 spans 13 residues. CDR3 residues: CASLGPGDTEAFF. The CDR3 region has the DNA TGCGCCAGCCTGGGGCCGGGGGACACTGAAGCTTTCTTT.